These 31 T cell receptor beta chains were sequenced from one sample in a study of tumor-infiltrating lymphocytes in primary liver carcinoma. Both RNA and DNA were isolated together from about 19-30 mg of bulk tissue that had not been sorted. Starting material of around 460 ng total RNA yielded TCR beta cDNA via a constant-region primer. What produced the TCR beta libraries was three nested multiplex PCR rounds using slightly modified ARM-PCR. TRBV1-TRBV30 forward and Cbeta reverse primers drove the first two roughly 11-cycle rounds. TCRdb passed the multiplex PCR reads through MiXCR, listing each CDR3 protein once. Of about 92,000 distinct CDR3 sequences listed, 68% are singletons. The specimen was tumor-adjacent normal liver tissue. These receptors all stem from a man aged 35 to 55 with primary liver carcinoma and hepatitis B virus infection.

This clonotype was seen once. A read error may explain this, as a much larger clone is one base away. The chain is built from TRBV29-1 and TRBJ1-1; a weak D match, TRBD1 (5 bases). V was clipped by 7 bases and J by 0 bases, with 27 bases between them. Per the germline V gene, CDR1 is SQVTM and CDR2 is ANQGSEA. The CDR3 spans 18 residues. CDR3 residues: CSAVRVEMTAHVNTEAFF. DNA for the CDR3: TGCAGCGCTGTGAGAGTGGAAATGACAGCCCATGTGAACACTGAAGCTTTCTTT.

About this clonotype: This may be a read error, as it is one base from a much larger clone. V and J are TRBV24-1 and TRBJ2-1, with D possibly matching TRBD2 (5 bases). Germline values: CDR1 KGHDR, CDR2 SFDVKD. The CDR3 sequence is 18 residues long. The CDR3 sequence: CATSGAAEGSGPYNEQLF. The DNA for the CDR3 is TGTGCCACCAGTGGCGCAGCGGAAGGGAGTGGGCCCTACAATGAGCAGTTATTC.

Comment on this clonotype: The CDR3 ends on some other residue instead of the conserved phenylalanine or tryptophan, so this is likely a read error. The V call is TRBV11-2, the J call TRBJ2-1; weak D call: TRBD2 (6 bases). CDR1 and CDR2 from the germline V gene are SGHAT and FQNNGV. CDR3 length: 18 residues. The CDR3 region has the DNA TGTCCCAGCAGCCTTGACCCTAGGAGGACCGGGAGTTACAATGAGCAGTTCCTC. Its translation: CPSSLDPRRTGSYNEQFL.

This clonotype appeared many times. CDR3 sequence reads: CASSYRTKETQYF. DNA of the CDR3: TGTGCCAGCAGTTACAGGACCAAAGAGACCCAGTACTTC. The V and J genes are TRBV6-6 and TRBJ2-5; D is undetermined. V was cut by 2 bases and J by 3 bases, with 7 bases left in between. Germline V gives CDR1 MNHNY, CDR2 SVGAGI (reference sequence). CDR3 length: 13 amino acids.

Turning to this clonotype: A read error is likely, as this CDR3 ends without the conserved phenylalanine or tryptophan. The rearrangement joins TRBV7-9 to TRBJ2-7, with D perhaps TRBD1 (5 bases). V was cut by 5 bases and J by 4 bases, with 9 bases left in between. The CDR3 is 12 residues long. Germline assignment: CDR1 SEHNR and CDR2 FQNEAQ (reference sequence). The CDR3 DNA follows: TGTGCCAGCAGCCGACAGCCATACGAGCAGTACTTA. It encodes CASSRQPYEQYL.

The chain uses TRBV5-6 and TRBJ1-1; the match to TRBD1 covers 7 bases. The germline V gene has CDR1 SGHDT and CDR2 YYEEEE. V shed 4 bases and J 4 bases; nucleotides not matched to a gene: 16. CDR3 length: 17 amino acids. CDR3 coding DNA: TGTGCCAGCAGCCATGAGGGGGCAAGGGTTTTAGGCACTGAAGCTTTCTTT. It codes for CASSHEGARVLGTEAFF.

In its sample, this clonotype was seen many times. CDR3 DNA sequence: TGTGCCAGCAGGGGCAGGGGGGTGTACGAGCAGTACTTC. Translating it yields CASRGRGVYEQYF. The V and J genes are TRBV6-1 and TRBJ2-7; tentatively, D is TRBD1 (7 bases). The ends were cut back, 6 bases at V and 4 bases at J, with 13 bases in the middle. Looked up from germline, CDR1 is MNHNS and CDR2 is SASEGT. The CDR3 has 13 residues.

As for this clonotype: Likely a read error: the CDR3 ends without its conserved phenylalanine or tryptophan. The chain combines TRBV11-2 with TRBJ2-7, with D hard to call. Trimming shortened V by 3 bases and J by 6 bases, and 9 bases separated the two germline ends. Germline CDR1 SGHAT, CDR2 FQNNGV. The length of the CDR3 is 12 residues. CDR3 in DNA: TGTGCCAGCAGCTTGTTGGGCCGCGAGCAGTACTTA. This encodes CASSLLGREQYL.

This clonotype has a count of ten or more. The rearrangement joins TRBV6-2 or TRBV6-3 to TRBJ2-7; D not certain. CDR1 and CDR2 from the germline V gene are MNHEY and SVGEGT. There are 12 residues in the CDR3. V dropped 7 bases and J dropped 5 bases, with 12 bases sitting between them. The CDR3 DNA reads as TGTGCCAGCACCCCCCACGGAGACGAGCAGTACTTC. As protein: CASTPHGDEQYF.

V usage is TRBV11-2 and J usage is TRBJ2-7; possible D gene TRBD1, 5 bases. This CDR3 spans 13 amino acids. V lost 11 bases to trimming and J lost 0 bases, with 14 bases between them. Looked up from germline, CDR1 is SGHAT and CDR2 is FQNNGV. As DNA, the CDR3 is TGTGCCTGCGCCTGGGGCAGCTCCTACGAGCAGTACTTC. As protein: CACAWGSSYEQYF.

About this clonotype: One junction end disagrees with the germline gene, perhaps due to a read error. V gene TRBV5-5 combines with J gene TRBJ2-4, with D perhaps matching TRBD1 or TRBD2 (5 bases each). CDR3 length: 14 residues. The germline CDR1 and CDR2 sequences are SGHKS and YYEKEE (reference sequence). The CDR3 reads CASSLEAGANIQHF. The DNA for the CDR3 is TGTGCCAGCAGCCTGGAGGCCGGGGCGAACATTCAGCACTTC. The full variable domain, in which reference TRBV5-5 and TRBJ2-4 provide the parts outside the CDR3, is DAGVTQSPTHLIKTRGQQVTLRCSPISGHKSVSWYQQVLGQGPQFIFQYYEKEERGRGNFPDRFSARQFPNYSSELNVNALLLGDSALYLCASSLEAGANIQHFGAGTRLSVL.

In this sample, this clonotype turned up a few times. V gene TRBV7-9 combines with J gene TRBJ2-7; 7 bases map to TRBD2. V lost 8 bases, J lost 3 bases, and 10 bases stayed unmatched. Germline CDR1 and CDR2: SEHNR and FQNEAQ (reference sequence). This CDR3 contains 14 residues. The DNA of the CDR3 is TGTGCCAGCTTTTCAGGTAGCGGGCTCTACGAGCAGTACTTC. Residues: CASFSGSGLYEQYF. Looking up the rest from reference TRBV7-9 and TRBJ2-7 gives the full variable domain: DTGVSQNPRHKITKRGQNVTFRCDPISEHNRLYWYRQTLGQGPEFLTYFQNEAQLEKSRLLSDRFSAERPKGSFSTLEIQRTEQGDSAMYLCASFSGSGLYEQYFGPGTRLTVT.

With regard to this clonotype: At one end the junction does not follow the germline gene, possibly because of a read error. This rearrangement joins TRBV11-2 to TRBJ2-7; D gene ambiguous. The V gene's germline CDR1 is SGHAT and CDR2 FQNNGV. The CDR3 sequence is 14 residues long. Here the CDR3 DNA reads TGTGCCCGCAGCTTAACCGACGGAGCATACGATCAGTACTTC. Translated, it gives CARSLTDGAYDQYF. The full variable domain, completed using reference TRBV11-2 and TRBJ2-7, is EAGVAQSPRYKIIEKRQSVAFWCNPISGHATLYWYQQILGQGPKLLIQFQNNGVVDDSQLPKDRFSAERLKGVDSTLKIQPAKLEDSAVYLCARSLTDGAYDQYFGPGTRLTVT.

The chain uses TRBV11-2 and TRBJ1-1; D possibly corresponds to TRBD1 (6 bases). The ends were cut back, 4 bases at V and 4 bases at J, with 25 bases in the middle. The CDR3 has 18 amino acids. CDR1 and CDR2 (germline): SGHAT, FQNNGV. The DNA of the CDR3 is TGTGCCAGCAGCTCACCCCCCGGGTCCGTGAGGGGGGTCACTGAAGCTTTCTTT. Translating gives CASSSPPGSVRGVTEAFF. The whole variable domain, filled in from reference TRBV11-2 and TRBJ1-1, reads EAGVAQSPRYKIIEKRQSVAFWCNPISGHATLYWYQQILGQGPKLLIQFQNNGVVDDSQLPKDRFSAERLKGVDSTLKIQPAKLEDSAVYLCASSSPPGSVRGVTEAFFGQGTRLTVV.

The sample holds one count of this clonotype. The genes are TRBV6-5 and TRBJ2-2; 8 nucleotides line up with TRBD2. Germline loops: CDR1 MNHEY, CDR2 SVGAGI. The CDR3 consists of 14 residues. With 10 bases clipped from V and 7 bases from J, the junction kept 11 bases outside the gene matches. Written as DNA, the CDR3 is TGTGCCATGCAGCGGGAGCGGGATATCGGGGAGCTGTTTTTT. This codes for CAMQRERDIGELFF.

To note about this clonotype: A junction boundary mismatches the germline segment, possibly from a read error. This chain connects TRBV11-2 to TRBJ2-2; 8 bases are shared with TRBD2. Germline V CDR1 and CDR2: SGHAT, FQNNGV. The CDR3 totals 17 residues. The CDR3 loop is CASSLDPTGGFTGEPFF. In DNA form, the CDR3 reads TGTGCCAGCAGCTTAGATCCTACGGGAGGGTTCACCGGGGAGCCGTTTTTT.

The genes are TRBV29-1 and TRBJ1-2, with D unclear. CDR3 length: 8 amino acids. V gave up 7 bases and J gave up 10 bases, with 7 bases separating them. Germline values: CDR1 SQVTM, CDR2 ANQGSEA. The CDR3: CSANDYTF. CDR3 bases: TGCAGCGCTAATGACTACACCTTC.

Turning to this clonotype: An end of the junction does not agree with germline; a read error may underlie this. The chain links TRBV5-1 to TRBJ1-1; possible D gene TRBD1, 5 bases. This CDR3 comprises 12 residues. Germline values: CDR1 SGHRS, CDR2 YFSETQ. CDR3 in amino acids: CTSSEWGEEAFF. CDR3 bases: TGCACCAGCAGCGAATGGGGCGAAGAAGCTTTCTTT.

V usage is TRBV4-1 and J usage is TRBJ2-5; TRBD2 agrees at 10 bases. The CDR3 runs to 16 residues. Germline assignment: CDR1 MGHRA and CDR2 YSYEKL. With V trimmed by 6 bases and J by 7 bases, 14 bases remained unmatched. This chain's CDR3 is CASRIGASGGIGTQYF. Written as DNA, the CDR3 is TGCGCCAGCAGGATCGGGGCTAGCGGGGGCATAGGGACCCAGTACTTC.

The chain couples TRBV7-9 to TRBJ2-2; D may be TRBD2 (6 bases). Trimming pared 7 bases from V and 5 bases from J, leaving 14 bases between. Germline CDR1 reads SEHNR; CDR2 reads FQNEAQ (reference sequence). The CDR3 runs to 14 residues. CDR3 in amino acids: CASTPGLATGELFF. The CDR3 nucleotides are TGTGCCAGCACCCCGGGACTCGCGACCGGGGAGCTGTTTTTT.

J is TRBJ2-1 and V is TRBV29-1; D gene uncertain. This CDR3 is built from 13 residues. V lost 7 bases, J lost 4 bases, and 14 bases lay in between. Germline loops: CDR1 SQVTM, CDR2 ANQGSEA. For the CDR3, the DNA is TGCAGCGCCGCGCCTGACTGTTACAATGAGCAGTTCTTC. Translating it yields CSAAPDCYNEQFF.

This clonotype was seen only once. The rearrangement uses TRBV19 and TRBJ2-3; D gene ambiguous. This CDR3 contains 12 residues. V lost 4 bases, J lost 7 bases, and 9 bases lay in between. Germline V lookup: CDR1 LNHDA, CDR2 SQIVND (reference sequence). CDR3 sequence reads: CASSTPANTQYF. The DNA of the CDR3 is TGTGCCAGTAGTACCCCGGCAAATACGCAGTATTTT.

In the case of this clonotype: Compared with germline, one end of the junction differs, possibly owing to a read error. The rearrangement joins TRBV6-1 to TRBJ1-4, with TRBD1 as a possible D gene (6 bases). CDR3 length: 14 amino acids. Germline V lookup: CDR1 MNHNS, CDR2 SASEGT. In DNA form, the CDR3 reads TGTACCAGCAGTAGGGGGGGGCATAGTGAAAAACTGTCTTTT. It translates to CTSSRGGHSEKLSF.

V usage is TRBV6-5 and J usage is TRBJ2-3; D is undetermined. The CDR3 runs to 18 residues. Germline loops: CDR1 MNHEY, CDR2 SVGAGI. V lost 2 bases, J lost 6 bases, and 24 bases lay in between. DNA for the CDR3: TGTGCCAGCAGTTACATCACCTCGGACCAGCTAAGGTTGGATACGCAGTATTTT. Translation gives CASSYITSDQLRLDTQYF.

This clonotype has a count of ten or more. The rearrangement links TRBV29-1 to TRBJ2-5, with unresolved D. Germline CDR1 and CDR2: SQVTM and ANQGSEA. This CDR3 is 13 amino acids long. V was clipped by 2 bases and J by 2 bases, with 9 bases between them. DNA of the CDR3: TGCAGCGTTGAAAAGACTGTGCAAGAGACCCAGTACTTC. This codes for CSVEKTVQETQYF. Full variable domain (remainder filled in from reference TRBV29-1 and TRBJ2-5): SAVISQKPSRDICQRGTSLTIQCQVDSQVTMMFWYRQQPGQSLTLIATANQGSEATYESGFVIDKFPISRPNLTFSTLTVSNMSPEDSSIYLCSVEKTVQETQYFGPGTRLLVL.

This clonotype was counted ten times or more. The chain links TRBV29-1 to TRBJ1-1; 7 nucleotides match TRBD1. CDR3 length: 14 residues. The germline gives CDR1 SQVTM, CDR2 ANQGSEA. Trimming cost V 3 bases and J 0 bases; bases outside gene matches: 4. The CDR3 DNA follows: TGCAGCGTTGACCCGGGACAGATGAACACTGAAGCTTTCTTT. Its protein is CSVDPGQMNTEAFF.

This clonotype was counted once. This sequence joins TRBV11-2 and TRBJ2-7; a possible D gene is TRBD2 (5 bases). The CDR3 contains 17 residues. In germline, CDR1 is SGHAT, CDR2 FQNNGV. Trimming left V 7 bases short and J 0 bases short, with 22 bases between. In nucleotides, the CDR3 is TGTGCCAGCACCGAAACTTACCCAGATAGCGACTCCTACGAGCAGTACTTC. This codes for CASTETYPDSDSYEQYF.

This clonotype was recorded at least ten times. In nucleotides, the CDR3 is TGCAGCGTTGGGAGGGGGTTCGGCGAGCAGTACTTC. Translated: CSVGRGFGEQYF. The V gene is TRBV29-1, the J gene TRBJ2-7; D may be TRBD1 or TRBD2 (6 bases each). The germline V and J ends were trimmed by 4 bases and 6 bases, with 13 bases remaining between them. Germline V gene sequence: CDR1 SQVTM, CDR2 ANQGSEA. The CDR3 extends over 12 amino acids.

This clonotype was counted many times. This chain joins TRBV6-1 and TRBJ2-1; D gene unclear. Germline V gene sequence: CDR1 MNHNS, CDR2 SASEGT. The CDR3 loop spans 15 amino acids. Trimming took 5 bases from V and 8 from J, leaving 19 bases between them. The CDR3, as DNA: TGTGCCAGCAGTCCACCCCAGTGGGAATTTGATGAGCAGTTCTTC. Protein sequence: CASSPPQWEFDEQFF.

Details on this clonotype: At one end, the junction sequence differs from germline, possibly due to a read error. The rearrangement links TRBV11-2 to TRBJ2-1; 8 bases are a match to TRBD2. This CDR3 has 15 amino acids. Germline CDR1 reads SGHAT; CDR2 reads FQNNGV. CDR3 sequence: CVSSLVAGGPHEQFF. The CDR3 DNA follows: TGTGTCAGCAGCTTAGTTGCGGGAGGACCCCATGAGCAGTTCTTC.

Notes on this clonotype: A read error is possible here, since a much larger clone lies one base away. The chain has TRBV11-2 and TRBJ2-5; D is uncertain. The CDR3 contains 13 residues. CDR1 is SGHAT, CDR2 FQNNGV, per germline. The DNA for the CDR3 is TGTGCCGGCAGCTTAGGAAGGTGGACGACCCAGTACTTC. As protein: CAGSLGRWTTQYF.